A selection of T cell receptor beta chains follows, all from one sample in a study of a mutant IDH1 vaccine in newly diagnosed glioma. Repertoires were generated with immunoSEQ multiplex PCR, while TCRdb's copy carries only in-frame clones and drops some. The table includes about 77,000 clones, 85% detected once. Their antigen targets remain unknown. The sequencing used PBMCs, collected from a glioma patient whose treatment included an IDH1 peptide vaccine. These TCRs come from a woman aged 50 to 60 with glioma. Each CDR3 is given with its conserved first and last residue. The order of the fields is clone size, D gene, V gene, J gene, CDR3 protein, CDR3 DNA. The D gene is left open where the match is weak. Some rows have no size entry. The others give once, few or many, or a class for an expanded clone.

>-|-|TRBV18|TRBJ1-1
CASSPSGNTEAFF
TGTGCCAGCTCACCAAGCGGGAACACTGAAGCTTTCTTT
>-|TRBD1|TRBV27|TRBJ1-5
CASSSTGQLPQPQHF
TGTGCCAGCAGTTCCACGGGACAGTTGCCTCAGCCCCAGCATTTT
>-|TRBD2|TRBV2|TRBJ2-7
CASARYLAGSSYEQYF
TGTGCCAGCGCCAGGTACCTAGCGGGGTCCTCCTACGAGCAGTACTTC
>-|TRBD2|TRBV7-3|TRBJ2-1
CASSLSASGRLANEQFF
TGTGCCAGCAGCTTATCGGCTAGCGGGAGATTGGCGAATGAGCAGTTCTTC
>once|-|TRBV5-8|TRBJ1-1
CASSSPQGKGTEAFF
TGTGCCAGCAGCTCCCCCCAGGGAAAGGGCACTGAAGCTTTCTTT
>-|TRBD1|TRBV27|TRBJ1-2
CASSPPGQGVYGYTF
TGTGCCAGCAGTCCGCCGGGACAGGGGGTCTATGGCTACACCTTC
>-|TRBD1|TRBV10-1|TRBJ2-5
CASSDPDRVETQYF
TGCGCCAGCAGTGACCCGGACAGGGTTGAGACCCAGTACTTC
>-|-|TRBV27|TRBJ2-1
CASSLFGTEENEQFF
TGTGCCAGCAGTTTATTTGGGACGGAAGAGAATGAGCAGTTCTTC
>-|TRBD1|TRBV9|TRBJ2-3
CASSRPRDRGTDTQYF
TGTGCCAGCAGCAGGCCCCGGGACAGGGGGACAGATACGCAGTATTTT
>-|TRBD1|TRBV5-1|TRBJ1-4
CASSDPQGGEKLFF
TGCGCCAGCAGCGACCCACAGGGGGGTGAAAAACTGTTTTTT
>-|TRBD1|TRBV14|TRBJ2-7
CASSLRPGTVLSYEQYF
TGTGCCAGCAGCCTCCGACCCGGGACAGTCTTATCCTACGAGCAGTACTTC
>-|-|TRBV15|TRBJ2-3
CATSSPSLPQYF
TGTGCCACCAGCAGCCCAAGCCTCCCGCAGTATTTT
>-|-|TRBV5-6|TRBJ2-7
CASSRLGEQYF
TGTGCCAGCAGCAGGTTGGGTGAGCAGTACTTC
>-|-|TRBV7-2|TRBJ2-2
CASSAQGIGELFF
TGTGCCAGCAGCGCCCAGGGAATCGGGGAGCTGTTTTTT
>-|-|TRBV27|TRBJ1-1
CASSWQGRDTEAFF
TGTGCCAGCAGTTGGCAGGGGAGAGACACTGAAGCTTTCTTT
>-|-|TRBV5-6|TRBJ2-5
CASSLAFQPRGETQYF
TGTGCCAGCAGCTTGGCCTTTCAGCCTAGGGGTGAGACCCAGTACTTC
>-|-|TRBV12-5|TRBJ2-7
CASGSSQKTGTGVGYEQYF
TGTGCTAGTGGTTCGTCACAGAAGACAGGGACTGGGGTGGGCTACGAGCAGTACTTC